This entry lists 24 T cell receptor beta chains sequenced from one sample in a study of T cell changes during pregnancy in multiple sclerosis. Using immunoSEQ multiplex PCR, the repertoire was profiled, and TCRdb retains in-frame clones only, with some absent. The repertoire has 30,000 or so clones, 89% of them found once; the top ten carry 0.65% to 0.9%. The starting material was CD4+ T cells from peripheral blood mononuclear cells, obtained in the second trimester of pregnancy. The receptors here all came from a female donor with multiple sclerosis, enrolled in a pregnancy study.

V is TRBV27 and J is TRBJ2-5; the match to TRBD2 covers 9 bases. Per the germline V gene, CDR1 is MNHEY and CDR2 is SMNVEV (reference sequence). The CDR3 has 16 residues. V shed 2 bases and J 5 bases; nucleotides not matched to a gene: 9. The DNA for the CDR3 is TGTGCCAGCAGTTTAACCCCTAGCGGGGCGGTGGAGACCCAGTACTTC. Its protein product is CASSLTPSGAVETQYF.

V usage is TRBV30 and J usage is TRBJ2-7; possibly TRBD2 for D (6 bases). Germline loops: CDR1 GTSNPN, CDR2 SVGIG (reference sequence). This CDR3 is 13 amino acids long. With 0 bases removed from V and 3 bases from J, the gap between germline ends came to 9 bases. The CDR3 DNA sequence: TGTGCCTGGAGTGTCATGGGGGGCTACGAGCAGTACTTC. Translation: CAWSVMGGYEQYF. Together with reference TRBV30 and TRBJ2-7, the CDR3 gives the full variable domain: SQTIHQWPATLVQPVGSPLSLECTVEGTSNPNLYWYRQAAGRGLQLLFYSVGIGQISSEVPQNLSASRPQDRQFILSSKKLLLSDSGFYLCAWSVMGGYEQYFGPGTRLTVT.

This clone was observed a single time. The CDR3 sequence: CAWRIGGGSSTSYNEQFF. The DNA of the CDR3 is TGTGCCTGGAGGATCGGTGGGGGCTCGTCTACCTCCTACAATGAGCAGTTCTTC. This chain joins TRBV30 and TRBJ2-1; D possibly corresponds to TRBD1 (6 bases). The CDR3 length is 18 residues. Germline V gene data show CDR1 as GTSNPN and CDR2 as SVGIG (reference sequence). V was cut by 3 bases and J by 0 bases, with 21 bases left in between.

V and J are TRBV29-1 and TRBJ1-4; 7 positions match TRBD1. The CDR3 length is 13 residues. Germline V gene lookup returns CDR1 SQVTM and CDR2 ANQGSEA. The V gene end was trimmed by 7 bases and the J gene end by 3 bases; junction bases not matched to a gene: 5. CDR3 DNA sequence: TGCAGCGCTAACAGGGGTCCTAATGAAAAACTGTTTTTT. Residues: CSANRGPNEKLFF.

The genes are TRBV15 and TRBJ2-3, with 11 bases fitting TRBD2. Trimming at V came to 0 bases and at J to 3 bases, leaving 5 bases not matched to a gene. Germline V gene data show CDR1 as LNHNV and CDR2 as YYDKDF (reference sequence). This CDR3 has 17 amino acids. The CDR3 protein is CATSRDIIAGGTDTQYF. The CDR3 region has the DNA TGTGCCACCAGCAGAGATATCATAGCGGGGGGGACAGATACGCAGTATTTT.

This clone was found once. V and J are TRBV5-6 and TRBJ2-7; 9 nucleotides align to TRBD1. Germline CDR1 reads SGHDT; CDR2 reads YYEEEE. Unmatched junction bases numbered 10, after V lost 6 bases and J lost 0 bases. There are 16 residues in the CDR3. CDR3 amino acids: CASTETGQGSSYEQYF. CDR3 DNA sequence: TGTGCCAGCACCGAAACGGGACAGGGCAGCTCCTACGAGCAGTACTTC. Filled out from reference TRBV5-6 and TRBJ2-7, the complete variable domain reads DAGVTQSPTHLIKTRGQQVTLRCSPKSGHDTVSWYQQALGQGPQFIFQYYEEEERQRGNFPDRFSGHQFPNYSSELNVNALLLGDSALYLCASTETGQGSSYEQYFGPGTRLTVT.

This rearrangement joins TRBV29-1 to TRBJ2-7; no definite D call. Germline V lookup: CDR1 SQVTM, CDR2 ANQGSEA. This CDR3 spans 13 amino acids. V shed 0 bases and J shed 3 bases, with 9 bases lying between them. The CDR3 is CSVEDLVSYEQYF. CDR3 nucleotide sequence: TGCAGCGTTGAAGATCTAGTGAGCTACGAGCAGTACTTC.

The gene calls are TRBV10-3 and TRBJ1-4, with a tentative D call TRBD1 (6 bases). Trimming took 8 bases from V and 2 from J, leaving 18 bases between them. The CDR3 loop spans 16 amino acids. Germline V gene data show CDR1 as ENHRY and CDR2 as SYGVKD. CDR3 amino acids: CAIGRGQRGTNEKLFF. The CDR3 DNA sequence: TGTGCCATCGGTAGAGGACAGAGGGGCACTAATGAAAAACTGTTTTTT.

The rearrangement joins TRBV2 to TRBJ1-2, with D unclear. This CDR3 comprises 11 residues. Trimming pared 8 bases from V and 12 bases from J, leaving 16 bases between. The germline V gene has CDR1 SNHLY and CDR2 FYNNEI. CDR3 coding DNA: TGTGCCAGCGTCGAGGGATCCCCTGACACCTTC. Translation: CASVEGSPDTF.

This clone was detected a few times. This CDR3 is CASSPSGVEQFF. The CDR3 DNA is TGTGCCAGCAGTCCAAGCGGGGTCGAGCAGTTCTTC. The chain is built from TRBV9 and TRBJ2-1; 7 positions match TRBD2. The CDR3 totals 12 residues. V lost 5 bases to trimming and J lost 10 bases; unmatched junction nucleotides: 6. Germline V lookup: CDR1 SGDLS, CDR2 YYNGEE.

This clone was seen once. CDR3 residues: CASSLKRGLSNEQFF. DNA of the CDR3: TGTGCCAGCAGCTTAAAAAGGGGCCTGAGCAATGAGCAGTTCTTC. The rearrangement joins TRBV7-8 to TRBJ2-1, with a tentative D call TRBD1 (5 bases). V gave up 2 bases and J gave up 6 bases, with 14 bases separating them. CDR3 length: 15 residues. The germline V gene encodes CDR1 SGHVS and CDR2 FQNEAQ.

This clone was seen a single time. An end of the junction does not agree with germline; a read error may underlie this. CDR3 loop: CVWSFVRTGAGNTIYF. In DNA, the CDR3 is TGTGTCTGGAGTTTTGTAAGGACAGGGGCTGGAAACACCATATATTTT. The chain couples TRBV30 to TRBJ1-3; 9 bases fit TRBD1. This CDR3 spans 16 amino acids. The germline V gene has CDR1 GTSNPN and CDR2 SVGIG (reference sequence). Looking up the rest from reference TRBV30 and TRBJ1-3 gives the full variable domain: SQTIHQWPATLVQPVGSPLSLECTVEGTSNPNLYWYRQAAGRGLQLLFYSVGIGQISSEVPQNLSASRPQDRQFILSSKKLLLSDSGFYLCVWSFVRTGAGNTIYFGEGSWLTVV.

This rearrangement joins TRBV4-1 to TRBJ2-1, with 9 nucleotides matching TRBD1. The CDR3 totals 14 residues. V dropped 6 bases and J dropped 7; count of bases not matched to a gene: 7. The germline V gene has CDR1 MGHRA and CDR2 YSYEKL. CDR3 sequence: CASRPGTGRNEQFF. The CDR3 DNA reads TGCGCCAGCAGGCCTGGGACAGGGCGGAATGAGCAGTTCTTC.

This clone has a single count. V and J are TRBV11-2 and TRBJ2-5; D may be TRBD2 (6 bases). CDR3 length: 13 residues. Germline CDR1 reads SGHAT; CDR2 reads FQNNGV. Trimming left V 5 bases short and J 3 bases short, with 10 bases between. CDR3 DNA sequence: TGTGCCAGCAGCGCCCGACTAGAAGAGACCCAGTACTTC. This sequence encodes CASSARLEETQYF.

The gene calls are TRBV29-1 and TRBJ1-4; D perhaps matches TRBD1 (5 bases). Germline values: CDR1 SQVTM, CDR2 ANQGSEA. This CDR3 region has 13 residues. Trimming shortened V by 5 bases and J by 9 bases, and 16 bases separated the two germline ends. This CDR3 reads CSVRRQGMKKLFF. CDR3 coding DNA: TGCAGCGTTCGCAGGCAGGGAATGAAAAAACTGTTTTTT.

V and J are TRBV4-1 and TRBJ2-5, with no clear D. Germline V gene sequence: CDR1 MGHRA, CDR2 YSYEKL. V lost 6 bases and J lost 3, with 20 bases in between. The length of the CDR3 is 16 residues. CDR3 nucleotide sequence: TGCGCCAGCAGGTCGGCTATACAGAACAACAAAGAGACCCAGTACTTC. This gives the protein CASRSAIQNNKETQYF.

DNA of the CDR3: TGTGCCAGCAGCCAGGATGCCCAGGGGAACACTGAAGCTTTCTTT. Its translation: CASSQDAQGNTEAFF. This chain links TRBV14 with TRBJ1-1; TRBD1 might be the D (5 bases). The germline V gene has CDR1 SGHDN and CDR2 FVKESK. V lost 3 bases, J lost 1 base, and 12 bases lay in between. The CDR3 runs 15 residues.

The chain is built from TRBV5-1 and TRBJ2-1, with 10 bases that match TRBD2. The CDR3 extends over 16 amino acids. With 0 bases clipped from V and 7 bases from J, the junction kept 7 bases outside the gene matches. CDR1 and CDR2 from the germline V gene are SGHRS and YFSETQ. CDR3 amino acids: CASSLDERGGLNEQFF. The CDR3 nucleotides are TGCGCCAGCAGCTTGGATGAGCGGGGGGGTTTAAATGAGCAGTTCTTC.

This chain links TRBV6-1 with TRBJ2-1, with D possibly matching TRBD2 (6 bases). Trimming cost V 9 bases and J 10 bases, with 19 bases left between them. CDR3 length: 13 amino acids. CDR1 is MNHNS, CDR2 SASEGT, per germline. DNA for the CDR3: TGTGCCAGTAGCGGTGTGGGCGTGAGGGAGCAGTTCTTC. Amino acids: CASSGVGVREQFF.

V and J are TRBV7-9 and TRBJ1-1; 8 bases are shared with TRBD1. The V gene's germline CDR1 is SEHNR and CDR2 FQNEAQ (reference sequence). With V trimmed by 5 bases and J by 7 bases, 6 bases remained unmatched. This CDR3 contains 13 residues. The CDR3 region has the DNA TGTGCCAGCAGCGCCACAGGGGGGGTTGAAGCTTTCTTT. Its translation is CASSATGGVEAFF.

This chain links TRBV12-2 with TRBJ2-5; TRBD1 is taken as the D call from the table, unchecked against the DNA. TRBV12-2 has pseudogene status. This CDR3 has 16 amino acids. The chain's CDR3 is CASRLAKDSSQETQYF. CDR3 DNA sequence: TGTGCAAGTCGCTTAGCCAAAGACAGCAGCCAAGAGACCCAGTACTTC.

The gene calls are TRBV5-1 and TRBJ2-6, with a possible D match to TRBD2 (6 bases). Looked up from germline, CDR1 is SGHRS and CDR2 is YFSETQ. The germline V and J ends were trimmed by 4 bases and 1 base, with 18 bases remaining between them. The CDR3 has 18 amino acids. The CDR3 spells CASSEGGTVYSGANVLTF. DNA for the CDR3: TGCGCCAGCAGCGAGGGCGGGACTGTATATTCTGGGGCCAACGTCCTGACTTTC. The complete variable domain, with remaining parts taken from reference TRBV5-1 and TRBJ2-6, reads KAGVTQTPRYLIKTRGQQVTLSCSPISGHRSVSWYQQTPGQGLQFLFEYFSETQRNKGNFPGRFSGRQFSNSRSEMNVSTLELGDSALYLCASSEGGTVYSGANVLTFGAGSRLTVL.

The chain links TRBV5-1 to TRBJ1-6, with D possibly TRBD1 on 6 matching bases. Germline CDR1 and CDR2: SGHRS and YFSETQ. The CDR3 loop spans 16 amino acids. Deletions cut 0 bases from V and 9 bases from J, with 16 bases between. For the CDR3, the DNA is TGCGCCAGCAGCTTGGCCGGGGGGCCGGTAAGTTCACCCCTCCACTTT. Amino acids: CASSLAGGPVSSPLHF.

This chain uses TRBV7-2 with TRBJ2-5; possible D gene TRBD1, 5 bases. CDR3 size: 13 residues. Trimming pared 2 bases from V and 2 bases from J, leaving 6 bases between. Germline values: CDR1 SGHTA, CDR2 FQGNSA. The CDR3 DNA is TGTGCCAGCAGCTTACACAGGCAAGAGACCCAGTACTTC. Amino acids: CASSLHRQETQYF.